Below are 13 T cell receptor beta chains sequenced from a single sample in a study of blood T cell repertoires in COVID-19. TCRdb's copy holds only in-frame clones and misses some; the assay was immunoSEQ multiplex PCR. The sample gives roughly 320,000 clones, roughly 86% of which show up once; about 1.2% is in the top ten. Sequencing used peripheral blood. These receptors all come from a man aged 65-85 years with acute or convalescent COVID-19.

V gene TRBV7-2 combines with J gene TRBJ2-3; D might be TRBD1 (6 bases). The CDR3 sequence is 15 residues long. Trimming shortened V by 3 bases and J by 4 bases, and 14 bases separated the two germline ends. Germline CDR1 is SGHTA and CDR2 is FQGNSA. The CDR3 DNA reads TGTGCCAGCAGCTTCAGGACAGACCCGTCAGATACGCAGTATTTT. This sequence encodes CASSFRTDPSDTQYF.

J is TRBJ2-2 and V is TRBV15, with 8 bases matching TRBD2. With 5 bases clipped from V and 7 bases from J, the junction kept 15 bases outside the gene matches. The CDR3 is 17 residues long. CDR1 LNHNV and CDR2 YYDKDF come from the germline V gene (reference sequence). The CDR3 nucleotides are TGTGCCACCAGCTTAACAGGGCGGGCGGGAGGCTACGGGGAGCTGTTTTTT. Amino acid sequence: CATSLTGRAGGYGELFF.

In DNA, the CDR3 is TGTGCCAGCAGCCGGGACAGGGGTCGGGCTTTCTTT. This sequence encodes CASSRDRGRAFF. The chain combines TRBV6-2 or TRBV6-3 with TRBJ1-1, with TRBD1 matching 10 bases. Germline values: CDR1 MNHEY, CDR2 SVGEGT. Germline trimming cut 6 bases from V and 11 bases from J; bases unmatched to any gene: 6. The CDR3 extends over 12 amino acids.

The chain links TRBV4-3 to TRBJ2-1; D perhaps matches TRBD2 (6 bases). Looked up from germline, CDR1 is LGHNA and CDR2 is YSLEER. The CDR3 is made up of 15 amino acids. Trimming stripped 1 base from V and 7 bases from J, with 14 bases between. CDR3 nucleotides: TGCGCCAGCAGCCAAGTCGGCGGGATTATGAATGAGCAGTTCTTC. Translated: CASSQVGGIMNEQFF.

The chain couples TRBV15 to TRBJ2-1; TRBD2 might be the D (6 bases). Trimming pared 1 base from V and 4 bases from J, leaving 8 bases between. This CDR3 is 14 amino acids long. CDR1 and CDR2 (germline): LNHNV, YYDKDF (reference sequence). The chain's CDR3 is CATSRGGVYNEQFF. DNA of the CDR3: TGTGCCACCAGCAGAGGGGGGGTTTACAATGAGCAGTTCTTC.

The CDR3 region is CASSSGQGRNEQFF. The CDR3 nucleotides read TGTGCCAGCAGCTCTGGACAGGGCCGGAATGAGCAGTTCTTC. The chain couples TRBV13 to TRBJ2-1, with TRBD1 matching over 8 bases. V was clipped by 4 bases and J by 7 bases; unmatched bases: 6. Germline CDR1 PRHDT, CDR2 FYEKMQ (reference sequence). The CDR3 length is 14 residues. Looking up the rest from reference TRBV13 and TRBJ2-1 gives the full variable domain: AAGVIQSPRHLIKEKRETATLKCYPIPRHDTVYWYQQGPGQDPQFLISFYEKMQSDKGSIPDRFSAQQFSDYHSELNMSSLELGDSALYFCASSSGQGRNEQFFGPGTRLTVL.

The chain joins TRBV28 to TRBJ1-1; no firm D call. V was trimmed by 6 bases and J by 1 base, leaving 15 bases between them. CDR1 and CDR2 (germline): MDHEN, SYDVKM. The CDR3 loop spans 15 amino acids. CDR3 sequence reads: CASSGIGVANTEAFF. CDR3 DNA sequence: TGTGCCAGCAGCGGTATTGGAGTAGCGAACACTGAAGCTTTCTTT.

The chain recombines TRBV20-1 with TRBJ2-7, with D perhaps matching TRBD2 (5 bases). The germline V and J ends were trimmed by 3 bases and 1 base, with 16 bases remaining between them. Germline-derived CDR1 and CDR2 are DFQATT and SNEGSKA (reference sequence). The CDR3 is 15 amino acids. The CDR3 region is CSASETTLGSYEQYF. In nucleotides, the CDR3 is TGCAGTGCTAGTGAGACTACCCTCGGATCCTACGAGCAGTACTTC.

The chain is built from TRBV28 and TRBJ2-5; possible D gene TRBD1, 6 bases. V was shortened by 2 bases and J by 4 bases, with 11 bases between the two germline ends. The germline CDR1 and CDR2 sequences are MDHEN and SYDVKM. This CDR3 is built from 14 residues. The CDR3 loop reads CASSLQGWGETQYF. CDR3 DNA: TGTGCCAGCAGTTTACAGGGGTGGGGAGAGACCCAGTACTTC.

The gene calls are TRBV19 and TRBJ1-1; D remains unclear. The CDR3 sequence is 16 residues long. CDR1 and CDR2 (germline): LNHDA, SQIVND (reference sequence). Trimming took 1 base from V and 0 from J, leaving 12 bases between them. The CDR3 nucleotides read TGTGCCAGTAGTATAGCGGGAGTTCTAATGAACACTGAAGCTTTCTTT. Amino acids: CASSIAGVLMNTEAFF.

The chain has TRBV12-3 or TRBV12-4 and TRBJ1-2; 10 positions match TRBD1. V trimming: 4 bases; J trimming: 8 bases; junction bases outside the gene matches: 4. The CDR3 loop spans 13 amino acids. The CDR3 spells CASSSGTGVGYTF. In DNA form, the CDR3 reads TGTGCCAGCAGTTCCGGGACAGGGGTCGGCTACACCTTC.

Only a few counts were recorded for this clone. The V gene is TRBV28, the J gene TRBJ2-3, with TRBD1 identical over 7 bases. CDR1 and CDR2 (germline): MDHEN, SYDVKM. Trimming at V came to 10 bases and at J to 2 bases, leaving 6 bases not matched to a gene. This CDR3 has 13 amino acids. CDR3 sequence reads: CAIRTGSTDTQYF. The CDR3 region has the DNA TGTGCCATCCGGACAGGTTCCACAGATACGCAGTATTTT.

V gene TRBV14 combines with J gene TRBJ2-2; 10 bases agree with TRBD1. Trimming at V came to 4 bases and at J to 4 bases, leaving 0 bases not matched to a gene. This CDR3 is built from 14 residues. Germline values: CDR1 SGHDN, CDR2 FVKESK. The CDR3 sequence: CASSRQGATGELFF. DNA of the CDR3: TGTGCCAGCAGCCGACAGGGGGCCACCGGGGAGCTGTTTTTT.